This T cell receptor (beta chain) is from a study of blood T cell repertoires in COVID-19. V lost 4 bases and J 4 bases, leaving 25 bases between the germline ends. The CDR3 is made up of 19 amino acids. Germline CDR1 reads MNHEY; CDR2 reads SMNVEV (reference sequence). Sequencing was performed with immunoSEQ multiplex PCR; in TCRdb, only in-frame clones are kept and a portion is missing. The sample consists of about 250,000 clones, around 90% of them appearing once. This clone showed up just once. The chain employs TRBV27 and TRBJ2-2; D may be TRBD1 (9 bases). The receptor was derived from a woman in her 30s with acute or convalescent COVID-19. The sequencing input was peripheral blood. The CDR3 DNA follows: TGTGCCAGCAGTTCCCGGGGTCGGGGGGGACAGGGTTTCACCGGGGAGCTGTTTTTT. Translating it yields CASSSRGRGGQGFTGELFF.